This TCR beta chain was sequenced in a study of cytotoxic CD8 clonotypes in ibrutinib-treated CLL. Germline assignment: CDR1 SQVTM and CDR2 ANQGSEA. Trimming stripped 2 bases from V and 0 bases from J, with 6 bases between. This CDR3 is 13 amino acids long. Sequenced by immunoSEQ multiplex PCR; TCRdb stores in-frame clones only, minus some. The sample contains 13,000 to 15,000 clones, about 55% of which appear only once. The sample consisted of PBMCs, taken at a roughly 25-month disease-progression time point, from a patient treated with ibrutinib. The source of this sequence is a human donor with chronic lymphocytic leukemia. V gene TRBV29-1 combines with J gene TRBJ2-3; possibly TRBD1 for D (5 bases). The CDR3 nucleotides read TGCAGCGTTGAACAGGGTAGCACAGATACGCAGTATTTT. Translated: CSVEQGSTDTQYF.